The 3 T cell receptor beta chains below were found in one sample sequenced in a study of beta chain features in type 1 diabetes. cDNA synthesis used the whole RNA isolate, giving expressed TCRB sequences. Generated by immunoSEQ multiplex PCR, the TCRdb table keeps only in-frame clones and is missing some. The sample shows fewer than 250,000 clones, about 14% of them seen only once. Sequenced sample: naive CD4+ T cells from blood. The source of these receptors is a middle-aged woman in good health.

This clone came up a few times. The V call is TRBV6-5, the J call TRBJ2-1; D possibly corresponds to TRBD2 (6 bases). This CDR3 is 14 amino acids long. The germline V and J ends were trimmed by 5 bases and 9 bases, with 17 bases remaining between them. Looked up from germline, CDR1 is MNHEY and CDR2 is SVGAGI. Written as DNA, the CDR3 is TGTGCCAGCAGTACCGTTGGGACTCGCGGTGAGCAGTTCTTC. The encoded protein is CASSTVGTRGEQFF.

This clone has just a few counts. The V gene is TRBV9, the J gene TRBJ2-5; TRBD2 matches at 9 bases. Germline assignment: CDR1 SGDLS and CDR2 YYNGEE. The CDR3 covers 15 residues. Unmatched junction bases numbered 5, after V lost 0 bases and J lost 5 bases. The CDR3 is CASSVEASGVETQYF. The CDR3 DNA follows: TGTGCCAGCAGCGTAGAGGCTAGCGGGGTTGAGACCCAGTACTTC.

This chain uses TRBV9 with TRBJ2-7; 7 nucleotides agree with TRBD1. Germline V gene lookup returns CDR1 SGDLS and CDR2 YYNGEE. The CDR3 consists of 16 residues. Germline trimming cut 4 bases from V and 2 bases from J; bases unmatched to any gene: 12. CDR3 region: CASSPTDRPFTYEQYF. In DNA form, the CDR3 reads TGTGCCAGCAGCCCGACGGACAGGCCTTTTACCTACGAGCAGTACTTC.